The next 20 T cell receptor beta chains were all read from a single sample in a study of immune heterogeneity within non-small cell lung tumors (dated by TCRdb to 2016 to 2018). The TCR template was genomic DNA extracted from bulk tumor tissue, and around 610 ng of gDNA was amplified for each sample. During surgery, multiple biopsies were taken from each primary tumor, with sampling sites spaced as far apart as possible within the tumor mass. Patients in the study cohort, which was described as untreated, were newly diagnosed NSCLC cases going through curative surgery. Data came from a HiSeq X Ten. The TCR beta CDR3 region was amplified with a multiplex PCR system whose first round ran for about 9 cycles using 32 V-gene forward primers and 13 J-gene reverse primers. The raw public data were reprocessed by TCRdb itself: fastp quality trimming at Q25, MiXCR clonotype calling, in-frame beta chains only. When rows share a CDR3 protein, they turn into one entry using the most common DNA and genes. Recorded for this sample are thousands of distinct CDR3 sequences; about 14% of them occurred a single time. 20% to 25% of the sample comes from the top ten.

Sequences were obtained from lung tumor tissue. The receptors here all came from a female donor with non-small cell lung cancer.

This clonotype is medium-sized in the sample. The chain employs TRBV19 and TRBJ2-6, with no clear D. The CDR3 has 15 amino acids. The germline CDR1 and CDR2 sequences are LNHDA and SQIVND (reference sequence). V lost 5 bases and J 0 bases, leaving 8 bases between the germline ends. CDR3: CASSDWGSGANVLTF. CDR3 bases: TGTGCCAGTAGTGATTGGGGCTCTGGGGCCAACGTCCTGACTTTC.

About this clonotype: One base away lies a much larger clone, so this may be a sequencing read error. This rearrangement joins TRBV12-3 or TRBV12-4 to TRBJ2-1; the D is unclear. The CDR3 loop spans 13 amino acids. CDR3 in DNA: TGTGCCAGCAGTCGTTCCCCTTCCAATGAGCAGTCCTTC. This sequence encodes CASSRSPSNEQSF.

In the case of this clonotype: A clone one base away is much larger, so this may be a read error. The V gene is TRBV7-2, the J gene TRBJ2-1; 10 positions agree with TRBD2. Per germline, CDR1 SGHTA and CDR2 FQGNSA. The CDR3 totals 18 residues. After removal of 5 bases from V and 6 bases from J, the junction contained 16 bases not matched to a gene. The CDR3 region is CASSTLGAKSGRANEQFF. In DNA form, the CDR3 reads TGTGCCAGCAGCACCTTGGGAGCAAAAAGCGGGAGGGCCAATGAGCAGTTCTTC. Supplemented by reference TRBV7-2 and TRBJ2-1, the full variable domain reads GAGVSQSPSNKVTEKGKDVELRCDPISGHTALYWYRQSLGQGLEFLIYFQGNSAPDKSGLPSDRFSAERTGGSVSTLTIQRTQQEDSAVYLCASSTLGAKSGRANEQFFGPGTRLTVL.

By share, this clonotype counts as medium-sized. This chain connects TRBV6-1 to TRBJ1-1, with 8 nucleotides matching TRBD1. Germline V gene sequence: CDR1 MNHNS, CDR2 SASEGT. The CDR3 is 16 amino acids. J gave up 8 bases and V 5 bases, and 16 bases lay outside the gene matches. The CDR3 here is CASSSRLTGVLSEAFF. The CDR3 region has the DNA TGTGCCAGCAGTTCCAGGCTGACAGGGGTCTTATCGGAAGCTTTCTTT.

This clonotype is judged medium-sized. The V gene is TRBV27, the J gene TRBJ2-1; 7 bases align to TRBD2. V lost 3 bases and J lost 8; bases outside the gene matches: 10. The CDR3 has 15 residues. Germline V gene lookup returns CDR1 MNHEY and CDR2 SMNVEV (reference sequence). CDR3 in DNA: TGTGCCAGCAGTTTGGCGGGCGGGAGTGTCGATGAGCAGTTCTTC. Translated: CASSLAGGSVDEQFF.

By share, this clonotype counts as medium-sized (0.01 to 0.1%). The chain recombines TRBV7-6 with TRBJ1-1; tentative D call: TRBD1 (5 bases). Germline CDR1 SGHVS, CDR2 FNYEAQ. With 2 bases removed from V and 1 base from J, the gap between germline ends came to 5 bases. The CDR3 extends over 13 amino acids. CDR3 sequence: CASSLRGNTEAFF. The CDR3 bases are TGTGCCAGCAGCTTAAGGGGGAACACTGAAGCTTTCTTT.

This clonotype is medium-sized in the sample. The chain employs TRBV28 and TRBJ1-1; D remains unclear. Per the germline V gene, CDR1 is MDHEN and CDR2 is SYDVKM. V lost 3 bases to trimming and J lost 3 bases, with 2 bases between them. The CDR3 is made up of 11 amino acids. Here the CDR3 reads CASSFDTEAFF. The CDR3 DNA sequence: TGTGCCAGCAGTTTTGACACTGAAGCTTTCTTT.

By share of the sample, this clonotype is medium-sized (0.01 to 0.1%). The chain combines TRBV30 with TRBJ1-2; 7 bases line up with TRBD1. CDR3 length: 13 residues. J lost 8 bases, V lost 5 bases, and 11 bases had no gene match. CDR1 is GTSNPN and CDR2 is SVGIG in the germline V gene (reference sequence). CDR3 protein: CAWSSPDRDGYTF. The DNA for the CDR3 is TGTGCCTGGTCATCCCCAGACAGGGACGGCTACACCTTC.

This clonotype is classed as medium-sized (0.01 to 0.1%). V usage is TRBV6-1 and J usage is TRBJ2-7; tentative D call: TRBD1 (6 bases). V was pared by 6 bases and J by 1 base, with 13 bases between. Per the germline V gene, CDR1 is MNHNS and CDR2 is SASEGT. The CDR3 length is 14 residues. This CDR3 reads CASRTGSLSYEQYF. The CDR3 DNA reads TGTGCCAGCAGAACAGGGAGTCTGTCCTACGAGCAGTACTTC.

This clonotype qualifies as medium-sized. The chain carries TRBV6-1 and TRBJ2-1, with 9 bases that match TRBD2. The CDR3 totals 15 residues. The junction had 9 bases not matched to a gene; V was cut back by 5 bases and J by 7 bases. Per germline, CDR1 MNHNS and CDR2 SASEGT. This CDR3 is CASSSAGTSRNEQFF. The DNA of the CDR3 is TGTGCCAGCAGTTCTGCCGGGACTAGCAGGAATGAGCAGTTCTTC.

This clonotype was recorded many times. The chain recombines TRBV28 with TRBJ2-3; TRBD2 matches at 7 bases. CDR1 is MDHEN, CDR2 SYDVKM, per germline. Trimming removed 4 bases from V and 7 bases from J; junction bases left unmatched: 11. This CDR3 has 15 amino acids. CDR3 sequence (DNA): TGTGCCAGCAGTTCTCCCGGGACTACTTTCAATACGCAGTATTTT. Protein sequence: CASSSPGTTFNTQYF.

As regards this clonotype: The conserved phenylalanine or tryptophan normally closing the CDR3 is absent here, so this likely arose from a read error. This chain joins TRBV5-1 and TRBJ2-7; 8 positions agree with TRBD2. The CDR3 covers 14 residues. Looked up from germline, CDR1 is SGHRS and CDR2 is YFSETQ. Trimming cost V 3 bases and J 7 bases; bases outside gene matches: 9. The CDR3 nucleotides read TGCGCCAGCAGCTATACTGGCGGGAGGCGTGAGCAGTACTGC. Translating it yields CASSYTGGRREQYC.

By its share, this clonotype is medium-sized (0.01 to 0.1%). CDR3 amino acids: CASSQDARQGEGYTF. CDR3 bases: TGTGCCAGCAGCCAAGATGCTCGACAGGGGGAAGGCTACACCTTC. The chain uses TRBV4-2 and TRBJ1-2, with 9 bases aligning to TRBD1. CDR1 LGHNA and CDR2 YNFKEQ come from the germline V gene. The CDR3 has 15 amino acids. V shed 0 bases and J 8 bases; nucleotides not matched to a gene: 7.

This chain uses TRBV7-2 with TRBJ1-5; D unclear. CDR1 is SGHTA, CDR2 FQGNSA, per germline. The CDR3 totals 13 residues. The chain's CDR3 is CVSSFWGSQPQHF. The CDR3 DNA reads as TGTGTTAGCAGCTTCTGGGGATCTCAGCCCCAGCATTTT.

The chain has TRBV19 and TRBJ2-2; D possibly corresponds to TRBD1 (6 bases). The CDR3 runs 15 residues. Germline V gives CDR1 LNHDA, CDR2 SQIVND (reference sequence). V was shortened by 2 bases and J by 3 bases, with 10 bases between the two germline ends. The CDR3 protein is CASSIPGDDTGELFF. The CDR3 DNA sequence: TGTGCCAGTAGTATACCAGGGGACGACACCGGGGAGCTGTTTTTT. The full variable domain, its missing parts supplied by reference TRBV19 and TRBJ2-2, is DGGITQSPKYLFRKEGQNVTLSCEQNLNHDAMYWYRQDPGQGLRLIYYSQIVNDFQKGDIAEGYSVSREKKESFPLTVTSAQKNPTAFYLCASSIPGDDTGELFFGEGSRLTVL.

This clonotype was detected ten times or more. The CDR3 nucleotides are TGTGCCAGCAGCGTAGGAGGACAGCTTAACTATGGCTACACCTTC. Translated, it gives CASSVGGQLNYGYTF. The V gene is TRBV9, the J gene TRBJ1-2, with D perhaps TRBD1 (6 bases). Germline lookup yields CDR1 SGDLS and CDR2 YYNGEE. Trimming removed 0 bases at V and 1 base at J, with 10 bases between. CDR3 length equals 15 residues.

Note on this clonotype: With a much larger clone just one base away, this may be a read error. The chain joins TRBV19 to TRBJ2-5; D is possibly TRBD1 (6 bases). Looked up from germline, CDR1 is LNHDA and CDR2 is SQIVND (reference sequence). This CDR3 comprises 15 residues. In DNA form, the CDR3 reads TGTGCCGGTAGTATAGCCAGGGACACAGGCGAGACCCAGTACTTC. Its translation: CAGSIARDTGETQYF.

By frequency in the sample, this clonotype is medium-sized (0.01 to 0.1%). The V call is TRBV30, the J call TRBJ2-2; D perhaps matches TRBD1 (5 bases). CDR3 length: 14 amino acids. Germline CDR1 GTSNPN, CDR2 SVGIG (reference sequence). V was pared by 5 bases and J by 6 bases, with 16 bases between. The CDR3 protein is CAWSNTGPAGELFF. The CDR3, as DNA: TGTGCCTGGTCAAATACAGGTCCAGCCGGGGAGCTGTTTTTT.

This clonotype is medium-sized in the sample. The chain carries TRBV2 and TRBJ2-7; TRBD1 might be the D (5 bases). Germline V lookup: CDR1 SNHLY, CDR2 FYNNEI. The CDR3 extends over 14 amino acids. Trimming left V 5 bases short and J 1 base short, with 12 bases between. CDR3 DNA: TGTGCCAGCAGTCCAGGGTTAAGATCCTACGAGCAGTACTTC. It specifies CASSPGLRSYEQYF.

By sample share, this clonotype is medium-sized. The rearrangement links TRBV6-1 to TRBJ2-6; D is ambiguous. Germline assignment: CDR1 MNHNS and CDR2 SASEGT. Trimming stripped 5 bases from V and 1 base from J, with 9 bases between. The length of the CDR3 is 15 residues. The CDR3 bases are TGTGCCAGCAGTTTCAGTAGTTCTGGGGCCAACGTCCTGACTTTC. Amino acid sequence: CASSFSSSGANVLTF.